The 24 T cell receptor beta chains presented below share a single source sample, sequenced in a study of identical twins' blood T cells. Using its own MiXCR run on the 5' RACE reads, TCRdb lists one record per CDR3 protein. The repertoire holds hundreds of thousands of distinct CDR3 sequences, with about 28% as singletons. Sequenced material: PBMCs. Source of these receptors: a woman aged 18 to 55 in good health.

The rearrangement links TRBV20-1 to TRBJ2-3, with TRBD2 identical over 8 bases. The V segment lost 0 bases and the J segment 2 bases; nucleotides outside the gene matches: 10. The CDR3 has 17 amino acids. From germline, CDR1 is DFQATT and CDR2 SNEGSKA (reference sequence). CDR3: CSARDDASGWYTDTQYF. The CDR3 DNA follows: TGCAGTGCTAGAGATGACGCTAGCGGGTGGTACACAGATACGCAGTATTTT.

This clonotype was recorded at least ten times. This chain joins TRBV20-1 and TRBJ1-6; TRBD1 might be the D (6 bases). Between the trimmed V and J ends, which lost 6 bases and 9 bases, there was a span of 18 bases. The V gene's germline CDR1 is DFQATT and CDR2 SNEGSKA (reference sequence). The CDR3 spans 14 residues. The CDR3 DNA sequence: TGCAGTGCGAGAAACAGGGTAGGAATTTCACCCCTCCACTTT. It translates to CSARNRVGISPLHF.

The J gene is TRBJ2-1, the V gene TRBV19; D not resolved. V was clipped by 7 bases and J by 0 bases, with 10 bases between them. The CDR3 spans 14 residues. Germline V lookup: CDR1 LNHDA, CDR2 SQIVND (reference sequence). CDR3 sequence reads: CASKSGSSYNEQFF. The CDR3 DNA is TGTGCCAGTAAATCAGGAAGCTCCTACAATGAGCAGTTCTTC.

A remark on this clonotype: A read error may produce the germline difference seen at one junction end. The CDR3 spells CASSPSQGSGNTF. Here the CDR3 DNA reads TGTGCCAGCAGCCCGTCTCAGGGGAGTGGCAACACCTTC. The gene calls are TRBV3-1 and TRBJ1-2, with a tentative D call TRBD1 (6 bases). Germline V gives CDR1 LGHDT, CDR2 YNNKEL (reference sequence). The CDR3 is made up of 13 amino acids.

This clonotype was detected a few times. The rearrangement joins TRBV20-1 to TRBJ1-1, with a tentative D call TRBD1 (6 bases). Germline CDR1 reads DFQATT; CDR2 reads SNEGSKA (reference sequence). Deletions cut 4 bases from V and 12 bases from J, with 18 bases between. The CDR3 sequence is 12 residues long. The CDR3 nucleotides are TGCAGTGCTACAGGGGACGGTCGCGGGACTTTCTTT. This gives the protein CSATGDGRGTFF.

The genes are TRBV11-2 and TRBJ1-6; 7 bases line up with TRBD1. With V trimmed by 1 base and J by 7 bases, 4 bases remained unmatched. The length of the CDR3 is 15 residues. The V gene's germline CDR1 is SGHAT and CDR2 FQNNGV. Here the CDR3 reads CASSLVATGNSPLHF. CDR3 DNA: TGTGCCAGCAGCTTAGTGGCGACAGGGAATTCACCCCTCCACTTT.

This clonotype was observed a few times. The chain combines TRBV7-2 with TRBJ1-2; D unresolved. The CDR3 loop spans 16 amino acids. From germline, CDR1 is SGHTA and CDR2 FQGNSA. V gave up 0 bases and J gave up 8 bases, with 19 bases separating them. CDR3 sequence (DNA): TGTGCCAGCAGCTTAGCGGATCTTAATCGGGCTTTGGGCTACACCTTC. Its protein product is CASSLADLNRALGYTF. The whole variable domain, remainder taken from reference TRBV7-2 and TRBJ1-2, is GAGVSQSPSNKVTEKGKDVELRCDPISGHTALYWYRQSLGQGLEFLIYFQGNSAPDKSGLPSDRFSAERTGGSVSTLTIQRTQQEDSAVYLCASSLADLNRALGYTFGSGTRLTVV.

The chain is built from TRBV6-5 and TRBJ2-1, with a tentative D call TRBD1 (6 bases). Per germline, CDR1 MNHEY and CDR2 SVGAGI. This CDR3 is 12 amino acids long. The germline V and J ends were trimmed by 7 bases and 4 bases, with 8 bases remaining between them. The DNA for the CDR3 is TGTGCCAGCAAGGGGGAATACAATGAGCAGTTCTTC. Its translation: CASKGEYNEQFF.

The chain employs TRBV3-1 and TRBJ1-2; 7 bases map to TRBD1. Germline-derived CDR1 and CDR2 are LGHDT and YNNKEL (reference sequence). The CDR3 consists of 11 residues. V gave up 6 bases and J gave up 8 bases; unmatched junction bases: 3. The CDR3 region has the DNA TGTGCCAGCAGACAGGGGACGGGCTACACCTTC. Amino acid sequence: CASRQGTGYTF.

The genes are TRBV4-2 and TRBJ1-1; no firm D call. Trimming removed 0 bases at V and 6 bases at J, with 14 bases between. Germline assignment: CDR1 LGHNA and CDR2 YNFKEQ. The CDR3 loop spans 15 amino acids. DNA of the CDR3: TGTGCCAGCAGCCAAGAGGGAACAGTGAGAGCTGAAGCTTTCTTT. It is translated as CASSQEGTVRAEAFF.

The chain joins TRBV7-9 to TRBJ1-1; no clear D. V lost 1 base, J lost 1 base, and 7 bases lay in between. In germline, CDR1 is SEHNR, CDR2 FQNEAQ (reference sequence). CDR3 length equals 14 residues. CDR3 loop: CASSLEHRNTEAFF. CDR3 sequence (DNA): TGTGCCAGCAGCTTAGAACACAGGAACACTGAAGCTTTCTTT.

V is TRBV20-1 and J is TRBJ2-1; D is unclear. The CDR3 is 12 amino acids. Deletions cut 0 bases from V and 8 bases from J, with 8 bases between. Germline V CDR1 and CDR2: DFQATT, SNEGSKA (reference sequence). The CDR3 protein is CSARDQTYEQFF. CDR3 nucleotides: TGCAGTGCTAGAGATCAGACTTATGAGCAGTTCTTC.

On this clonotype itself: This could be a read error, since a much larger clone is one nucleotide away. The chain uses TRBV14 and TRBJ1-1; a weak D match, TRBD1 (5 bases). The CDR3 is 12 residues long. Per germline, CDR1 SGHDN and CDR2 FVKESK. The CDR3 spells CACSDPGLGAFF. CDR3 nucleotide sequence: TGTGCCTGCAGCGACCCAGGGTTAGGTGCTTTCTTT.

The J gene is TRBJ1-6, the V gene TRBV2; D is perhaps TRBD1 (5 bases). CDR3 size: 14 residues. The germline V and J ends were trimmed by 4 bases and 7 bases, with 11 bases remaining between them. The germline CDR1 and CDR2 sequences are SNHLY and FYNNEI. The CDR3 loop is CASSVRAQNSPLHF. CDR3 DNA sequence: TGTGCCAGCAGTGTCAGGGCCCAAAATTCACCCCTCCACTTT.

This clonotype showed up many times. This chain uses TRBV5-1 with TRBJ2-3; tentative D call: TRBD2 (5 bases). This CDR3 region has 15 residues. V was pared by 3 bases and J by 6 bases, with 17 bases between. Germline CDR1 reads SGHRS; CDR2 reads YFSETQ. The CDR3 loop is CASSYGRGMADTQYF. In DNA, the CDR3 is TGCGCCAGCAGCTATGGACGGGGAATGGCGGATACGCAGTATTTT.

This clonotype was picked up a small number of times. V usage is TRBV6-6 and J usage is TRBJ2-1; 15 nucleotides align to TRBD2. Germline CDR1 reads MNHNY; CDR2 reads SVGAGI (reference sequence). V lost 5 bases to trimming and J lost 0 bases; unmatched junction nucleotides: 11. This CDR3 is 20 amino acids long. CDR3 in amino acids: CASSNPAGTSGGSSYNEQFF. In DNA form, the CDR3 reads TGTGCCAGCAGTAACCCGGCCGGGACTAGCGGGGGGAGCTCCTACAATGAGCAGTTCTTC.

There are a few counts of this clonotype. V is TRBV12-3 or TRBV12-4 and J is TRBJ2-3; 7 nucleotides align to TRBD1. V dropped 1 base and J dropped 2; count of bases not matched to a gene: 3. This CDR3 has 15 amino acids. This CDR3 reads CASSLDRGYTDTQYF. The DNA of the CDR3 is TGTGCCAGCAGTTTAGACAGGGGCTACACAGATACGCAGTATTTT.

This clonotype was counted between two and nine times. The chain uses TRBV12-3 or TRBV12-4 and TRBJ2-6; D not certain. This CDR3 region has 15 residues. Trimming removed 3 bases at V and 0 bases at J, with 6 bases between. DNA of the CDR3: TGTGCCAGCAGTTTTTGGGGCTCTGGGGCCAACGTCCTGACTTTC. It specifies CASSFWGSGANVLTF.

The sample holds many counts of this clonotype. The gene calls are TRBV6-2 or TRBV6-3 and TRBJ1-1; possibly TRBD1 for D (6 bases). V was pared by 6 bases and J by 6 bases, with 17 bases between. The germline V gene has CDR1 MNHEY and CDR2 SVGEGT. The CDR3 length is 14 residues. The CDR3 nucleotides read TGTGCCAGCAGACAGACCCCCACAGGGTCTGAAGCTTTCTTT. Amino acid sequence: CASRQTPTGSEAFF.

This clonotype has just a few counts. The chain employs TRBV7-3 and TRBJ2-3, with 7 bases aligning to TRBD2. The CDR3 totals 15 residues. CDR1 and CDR2 from the germline V gene are SGHTA and FQGTGA. J lost 2 bases, V lost 5 bases, and 7 bases had no gene match. CDR3 nucleotides: TGTGCCAGCAGCACATGGGGGGGGGACACAGATACGCAGTATTTT. Its protein product is CASSTWGGDTDTQYF. The full variable domain, in which reference TRBV7-3 and TRBJ2-3 provide the parts outside the CDR3, is GAGVSQTPSNKVTEKGKYVELRCDPISGHTALYWYRQSLGQGPEFLIYFQGTGAADDSGLPNDRFFAVRPEGSVSTLKIQRTERGDSAVYLCASSTWGGDTDTQYFGPGTRLTVL.

Details on this clonotype: A much larger clone is a single base away; this may be a read error. The chain is built from TRBV6-2 or TRBV6-3 and TRBJ1-1; 9 nucleotides line up with TRBD1. V trimming: 4 bases; J trimming: 1 base; junction bases outside the gene matches: 7. Germline V lookup: CDR1 MNHEY, CDR2 SVGEGT. This CDR3 has 16 residues. Here the CDR3 reads CASSWDRDFGNTEAFF. In DNA, the CDR3 is TGTGCCAGCAGTTGGGACAGGGATTTTGGGAACACTGAAGCTTTCTTT.

The chain links TRBV27 to TRBJ2-7, with unresolved D. Germline V gives CDR1 MNHEY, CDR2 SMNVEV (reference sequence). The V gene lost 4 bases and the J gene lost 3 bases, with 13 bases spanning the gap. The CDR3 contains 14 residues. CDR3 sequence reads: CASSSSPSFYEQYF. In DNA form, the CDR3 reads TGTGCCAGCAGTTCATCTCCCTCTTTCTACGAGCAGTACTTC.

This clonotype was picked up many times. This chain connects TRBV4-2 to TRBJ2-1; D unresolved. The CDR3 is made up of 15 amino acids. The V end was cut by 5 bases, the J end by 0 bases, with 11 bases between. Germline CDR1 and CDR2: LGHNA and YNFKEQ. In DNA, the CDR3 is TGTGCCAGCAGCGGTACCATGAGCTCCTACAATGAGCAGTTCTTC. Its protein product is CASSGTMSSYNEQFF.

The V call is TRBV3-1, the J call TRBJ1-1; 9 positions agree with TRBD1. There are 16 residues in the CDR3. In germline, CDR1 is LGHDT, CDR2 YNNKEL (reference sequence). Trimming took 1 base from V and 3 from J; bases not matched to a gene: 6. CDR3 coding DNA: TGTGCCAGCAGCCAAGTAGGGACAGGGTTGTACACTGAAGCTTTCTTT. Translating it yields CASSQVGTGLYTEAFF. Full variable domain (missing parts from reference TRBV3-1 and TRBJ1-1): DTAVSQTPKYLVTQMGNDKSIKCEQNLGHDTMYWYKQDSKKFLKIMFSYNNKELIINETVPNRFSPKSPDKAHLNLHINSLELGDSAVYFCASSQVGTGLYTEAFFGQGTRLTVV.